The rows below give T cell receptor beta chains drawn from one sample of a study of post-analysis software for immune sequencing data. TCRdb redid the calling of the PCR reads with MiXCR, one entry per CDR3 protein. The sample carries 600,000 to 700,000 distinct CDR3 sequences, roughly three fifths recorded once. Material: blood. The receptors come from a girl aged 2-10 years with multiple sclerosis. Both conserved end residues are part of each CDR3. Fields, in order: CDR3 protein, D gene, V gene, J gene, clone size. The D gene is left open where the match is weak. Rows may omit the clone size; those that give it use once, few, many or a size class.

CASSLYHGDNEQFF,NA,TRBV7-7,TRBJ2-1,NA
CSAGREEQFF,TRBD2,TRBV20-1,TRBJ2-1,NA
CASSFYQGRGVRNYGYTF,TRBD1,TRBV12-3/TRBV12-4,TRBJ1-2,NA
CASSFGGATETQYF,NA,TRBV12-3/TRBV12-4,TRBJ2-5,few
CSARRGDTQYF,NA,TRBV20-1,TRBJ2-3,few
CASSQPISDEQFF,NA,TRBV5-6,TRBJ2-1,once
CASSLTGRNYEQYF,NA,TRBV5-1,NA,NA
CASSAGTGRNSPLHF,TRBD1,TRBV2,TRBJ1-6,NA
CASSMTGGSHEQYF,TRBD1,TRBV7-9,TRBJ2-7,NA
CASSPGTGRSDTQYF,TRBD1,TRBV18,TRBJ2-3,few
CSASADGDTQYF,NA,TRBV20-1,TRBJ2-3,NA
CASSYFRYNEQFF,NA,TRBV6-2/TRBV6-3,TRBJ2-1,NA
CASSLALMNTEAFF,NA,TRBV7-8,TRBJ1-1,NA
CSQRLAGDPMETQYF,TRBD2,TRBV20-1,TRBJ2-5,NA
CASSELGLGNQPQHF,NA,TRBV6-1,TRBJ1-5,NA
CASSYSAQVTGTQYF,NA,TRBV6-2/TRBV6-3,TRBJ2-3,NA
CSARGRSGKNIQYF,NA,TRBV20-1,TRBJ2-4,few
CAISTSIPTDTQYF,NA,TRBV10-3,TRBJ2-3,NA
CASSTGTHLGNTEAFF,NA,TRBV7-8,TRBJ1-1,NA
CASSLAAASGLSTDMQYF,TRBD2,TRBV7-2,TRBJ2-3,few
CASSSAGTGSYEQYF,TRBD1,TRBV5-1,TRBJ2-7,NA
CASSVADRNTEAFF,NA,TRBV9,TRBJ1-1,NA
CASSPGVRHGYTF,NA,TRBV4-3,TRBJ1-2,NA
CASSARGGADEQFF,TRBD2,TRBV9,TRBJ2-1,few
CASSGSGNSPLHF,NA,TRBV6-1,TRBJ1-6,NA
CSGRLQETQYF,NA,TRBV29-1,TRBJ2-5,NA
CASSSGARGQYF,NA,TRBV6-2/TRBV6-3,TRBJ2-7,NA
CASSKTGEFGGYTF,TRBD1,TRBV12-3/TRBV12-4,TRBJ1-2,NA
CASSEWSGGELFF,NA,TRBV25-1,TRBJ2-2,NA
CSVILDRVSDGYTF,TRBD1,TRBV20-1,TRBJ1-2,NA
CGAGKDREAFFGANVLTF,NA,TRBV20-1,TRBJ2-6,NA
CASSRQLAGVQETQYF,TRBD2,TRBV6-5,TRBJ2-5,NA
CASSLIPQELAGKYEQYF,TRBD2,TRBV7-8,TRBJ2-7,NA
CAISEQPTGGQETQYF,TRBD1,TRBV10-3,TRBJ2-5,few
CASSVDQGVGTEAFF,NA,TRBV9,TRBJ1-1,NA
CASHPDSYNEQFF,NA,TRBV10-2,TRBJ2-1,NA
CASSLIRRNEQYF,NA,TRBV7-2,TRBJ2-5,NA
CSAGRQGSNEQFF,TRBD1,TRBV20-1,TRBJ2-1,few
CSDRTPSDTQYF,NA,TRBV29-1,TRBJ2-3,NA
CASSATGLAGDEQYF,TRBD2,TRBV4-1,TRBJ2-7,NA
CSVVDQGRTEAFF,NA,TRBV29-1,TRBJ1-1,NA
CASSLRHYTF,NA,TRBV7-2,TRBJ1-2,NA
CASSLTGEDGYTF,TRBD1,TRBV5-1,TRBJ1-2,NA
CSTTDVGTKDTEAFF,NA,TRBV29-1,TRBJ1-1,NA
CASSPSAGEAQETQYF,TRBD2,TRBV27,TRBJ2-5,once
CAWSGTSGSSYEQYF,TRBD2,TRBV30,TRBJ2-7,few
CAGRTVDEQYF,NA,TRBV30,NA,NA
CASSLARDTDTQYF,NA,TRBV7-2,TRBJ2-3,NA
CSARDPLYNEQFF,NA,TRBV20-1,TRBJ2-1,NA
CSARVYRGRDEQFF,TRBD1,TRBV20-1,TRBJ2-1,NA
CASSLYSLGEQFF,NA,TRBV7-3,TRBJ2-1,NA
CASSQWGGETQYF,NA,TRBV3-1,TRBJ2-5,NA
CASSSPGNYGYTF,NA,TRBV27,TRBJ1-2,NA
CASNPQGSEQYF,NA,TRBV2,TRBJ2-7,NA